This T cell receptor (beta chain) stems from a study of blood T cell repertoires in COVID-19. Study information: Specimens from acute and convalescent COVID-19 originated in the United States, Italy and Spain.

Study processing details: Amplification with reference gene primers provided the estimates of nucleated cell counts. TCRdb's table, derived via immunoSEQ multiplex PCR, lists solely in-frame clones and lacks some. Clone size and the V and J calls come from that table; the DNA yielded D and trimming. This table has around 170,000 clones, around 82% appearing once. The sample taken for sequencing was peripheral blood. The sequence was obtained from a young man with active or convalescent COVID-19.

The CDR3 reads CASSFLAGGPSYEQYF. In DNA, the CDR3 is TGCGCCAGCAGCTTCCTAGCGGGCGGACCCTCCTACGAGCAGTACTTC. The chain carries TRBV5-1 and TRBJ2-7, with 8 bases identical to TRBD2. V was clipped by 2 bases and J by 0 bases; unmatched bases: 7. The germline V gene encodes CDR1 SGHRS and CDR2 YFSETQ. The CDR3 has 16 residues.